This is a list of T cell receptor beta chains from one sample in a study of cytomegalovirus exposure and HLA in healthy donors. Clones were read by immunoSEQ multiplex PCR, and TCRdb kept only the in-frame ones, dropping some. The sample has 150,000 to 200,000 clones; about four fifths are singletons. The sequenced sample was PBMCs. The source of these receptors is a man over 45 in good health and CMV-seropositive. The CDR3 runs from the conserved cysteine through the conserved F or W. The D gene is left open where the match is weak. A clone size is listed for some rows: how often the clone was seen (once, few, many), or a class if it is expanded.

clone_size | j_call | d_call | v_call | cdr3_nt | cdr3_aa
- | TRBJ2-5 | - | TRBV7-9 | TGTGCCAGCAGCTTAGGCGGAATGTACCAAGAGACCCAGTACTTC | CASSLGGMYQETQYF
- | TRBJ2-3 | - | TRBV5-1 | TGCGCCAGCAGCTTGGCGGTCGGGGATACGCAGTATTTT | CASSLAVGDTQYF
- | TRBJ2-7 | - | TRBV9 | TGTGCCAGCAGCGTAGATACTGAATTCTACGAGCAGTACTTC | CASSVDTEFYEQYF
- | TRBJ2-1 | - | TRBV7-3 | TGTGCCAGCAGCTCTAGTCCAGAGTACAATGAGCAGTTCTTC | CASSSSPEYNEQFF
once | TRBJ2-3 | TRBD2 | TRBV18 | TGTGCCAGCTCACAAACCTTCGAGTCTAGCGGGATGTCGGATACGCAGTATTTT | CASSQTFESSGMSDTQYF
- | TRBJ2-3 | - | TRBV9 | TGTGCCAGCAGCGTAGGTAATTCGGGACTGCAGTATTTT | CASSVGNSGLQYF
- | TRBJ2-1 | - | TRBV28 | TGTGCCAGCAGCTCCCCGGTCGAACCTCAAAATGAGCAGTTCTTC | CASSSPVEPQNEQFF
once | TRBJ2-2 | - | TRBV18 | TGTGCCAGCTCACCACCGGGCCCAGGCACCAACACCGGGGAGCTGTTTTTT | CASSPPGPGTNTGELFF
- | TRBJ2-7 | TRBD2 | TRBV27 | TGTGCCAGCAGGACCACAACCCGGACTAGCGGGAGGGCCTACGAGCAGTACTTC | CASRTTTRTSGRAYEQYF
- | TRBJ1-2 | TRBD1 | TRBV7-9 | TGTGCCAGCAGCTTGACAGGGGATGGTGGCTACACCTTC | CASSLTGDGGYTF
- | TRBJ2-2 | - | TRBV6-1 | TGTGCCAGCAGTGAAGTTGGGCGGGTCGACACCGGGGAGCTGTTTTTT | CASSEVGRVDTGELFF
few | TRBJ2-2 | - | TRBV9 | TGTGCCAGCAGCGTTGGCCCCCCGGGCACCGGGGAGCTGTTTTTT | CASSVGPPGTGELFF
- | TRBJ2-3 | TRBD2 | TRBV4-3 | TGCGCCAGCAGTCTGAACCTACTAGCGGAGAGCACAGATACGCAGTATTTT | CASSLNLLAESTDTQYF
- | TRBJ2-7 | TRBD1 | TRBV7-9 | TGTTCCAGCAGCCCCCTACCCGGACAGGGTGTAGCCTACGAGCAGTACTTC | CSSSPLPGQGVAYEQYF
- | TRBJ1-5 | TRBD1 | TRBV10-3 | TGTGCCATCAGTGAGTCGGTGGACAGGGTCGGTCAGCCCCAGCATTTT | CAISESVDRVGQPQHF
- | TRBJ1-1 | - | TRBV6-4 | TGTGCCAGCAGTCTTAGTATGAACACTGAAGCTTTCTTT | CASSLSMNTEAFF
- | TRBJ2-2 | - | TRBV5-1 | TGCGCCAGCAGCCCCAGTATGACAGATACCGGGGAGCTGTTTTTT | CASSPSMTDTGELFF
- | TRBJ2-3 | TRBD2 | TRBV5-1 | TGCGCCAGCAGCTTGGGGTCATCGGGGGGGCTTTCAGATACGCAGTATTTT | CASSLGSSGGLSDTQYF
- | TRBJ2-7 | - | TRBV28 | TGTGCCAGCAGTTTCCCATTCCGCCCCGGCGAGCAGTACTTC | CASSFPFRPGEQYF
few | TRBJ2-5 | - | TRBV30 | TGTGCCTGGAGTCGCGGGGACGGGAAGACCCAGTACTTC | CAWSRGDGKTQYF
few | TRBJ1-2 | - | TRBV30 | TGTGCCTGGAGTAGGCAGGGTAAAGCTAACTATGGCTACACCTTC | CAWSRQGKANYGYTF
- | TRBJ2-5 | TRBD2 | TRBV7-2 | TGTGCCAGCAGCCGTAGGCGGCGGACTAGCGGGGGACAAGAGACCCAGTACTTC | CASSRRRRTSGGQETQYF
- | TRBJ1-3 | - | TRBV7-8 | TGTGCCAGCAGCTTAGGCCAGGCTAAAAACACCATATATTTT | CASSLGQAKNTIYF
- | TRBJ2-2 | - | TRBV7-2 | TGTGCCAGCAGCTTACGGCGGGGTACCGGGGAGCTGTTTTTT | CASSLRRGTGELFF
- | TRBJ1-2 | TRBD1 | TRBV18 | TGTGCCAGCTCACCAAGGGGACAGAGTCTTACCTTC | CASSPRGQSLTF
- | TRBJ2-7 | TRBD1 | TRBV7-2 | TGTGCCAGCAGCATCCAAAGGGGGCCCTCCTACGAGCAGTACTTC | CASSIQRGPSYEQYF
- | TRBJ2-7 | TRBD1 | TRBV6-5 | TGTGCCACTGGTCGGACAGGGGCCGGCGAGCAGTACTTC | CATGRTGAGEQYF
- | TRBJ2-7 | - | TRBV4-3 | TGCGCCAGCAGCCAAGATAAACAGGGCTACGAGCAGTACTTC | CASSQDKQGYEQYF
- | TRBJ1-5 | TRBD1 | TRBV28 | TGTGCCAGCAGTTTTGCCAGGGGGTCTCAGCCCCAGCATTTT | CASSFARGSQPQHF
once | TRBJ1-5 | TRBD1 | TRBV19 | TGTGCCAGTTCGACAGGGTTCAATCAGCCCCAGCATTTT | CASSTGFNQPQHF
- | TRBJ2-2 | - | TRBV25-1 | TGTGCCAGCAGCCAATTAGCGAGCCGCACCGGGGAGCTGTTTTTT | CASSQLASRTGELFF
few | TRBJ1-2 | TRBD1 | TRBV30 | TGTGCCGGGGACAGGGCTGGGTATGGCTACACCTTC | CAGDRAGYGYTF
- | TRBJ2-7 | TRBD1 | TRBV5-1 | TGCGCCAGCAGCCTACCGGGACAGGGGGCCCACGAGCAGTACTTC | CASSLPGQGAHEQYF
- | TRBJ1-3 | - | TRBV13 | TGTGCCAGCAGTCCAGTGGGGGGGCGGGGATCCTCTGGAAACACCATATATTTT | CASSPVGGRGSSGNTIYF
- | TRBJ2-7 | TRBD1 | TRBV5-4 | TGTGCCAGCAGCCCTCGGACAGGGAGGTACGAGCAGTACTTC | CASSPRTGRYEQYF
- | TRBJ2-7 | - | TRBV4-3 | TGCGCCAGCAGCCAAGATGTGGCGGGTGACTACGAGCAGTACTTC | CASSQDVAGDYEQYF
- | TRBJ2-7 | TRBD2 | TRBV6-1 | TGTGCCAGCAGTGAAGTGACTAGCGTTGCGAGGGAGCAGTACTTC | CASSEVTSVAREQYF
once | TRBJ2-7 | TRBD2 | TRBV4-2 | TGTGCCAGCAGCCAACTGGGGCTAGCGGGATCCTCTCTGGACGAGCAGTACTTC | CASSQLGLAGSSLDEQYF
few | TRBJ2-7 | TRBD2 | TRBV6-1 | TGTGCCAGCAGTGAATACGGGGGGGAGGCCTACGAGCAGTACTTC | CASSEYGGEAYEQYF
- | TRBJ1-2 | - | TRBV4-3 | TGCGCCAGCAGCCAAGGACGGGCCTTAGGGGATGGCTACACCTTC | CASSQGRALGDGYTF
- | TRBJ1-1 | TRBD1 | TRBV7-9 | TGTGCCAGCAGCTCAAGACAGGGGGTTAACACTGAAGCTTTCTTT | CASSSRQGVNTEAFF
- | TRBJ2-7 | - | TRBV9 | TGTGCCAGCAGCGTAGCGGGGACCTACGAGCAGTACTTC | CASSVAGTYEQYF
- | TRBJ1-1 | TRBD1 | TRBV7-8 | TGTGCCAGCAGCTCTCGACAGGGAAACACCAACACTGAAGCTTTCTTT | CASSSRQGNTNTEAFF
- | TRBJ1-6 | - | TRBV18 | TGTGCCAGCTCACCACCGTCGTCCCGGGACACATATTCACCCCTCCACTTT | CASSPPSSRDTYSPLHF
few | TRBJ2-3 | - | TRBV4-1 | TGCGCCAGCAGCCGATACGGGAGCAGCACAGATACGCAGTATTTT | CASSRYGSSTDTQYF
- | TRBJ2-5 | TRBD1 | TRBV7-7 | TGTGCTAGCAGCTCCGGGACAGGGAGCCAAGAGACCCAGTACTTC | CASSSGTGSQETQYF
- | TRBJ1-4 | - | TRBV4-3 | TGCGCCAGCAGCCAAGGGGGCCAGGGGAATGAAAAACTGTTTTTT | CASSQGGQGNEKLFF
- | TRBJ2-2 | - | TRBV28 | TGTGCCAGCATTAGCAGGGTGGTTACCGGGGAGCTGTTTTTT | CASISRVVTGELFF
- | TRBJ2-4 | TRBD1 | TRBV4-1 | TGCGCCAGCAGCCTTCAAACAGGGGGCAGGGCCAAAAACAGTCAGTACTTC | CASSLQTGGRAKNSQYF
- | TRBJ1-4 | - | TRBV11-2 | TGTGCCAGCAGCTGGGCAGGGGATGAAAAACTGTTTTTT | CASSWAGDEKLFF
- | TRBJ2-7 | - | TRBV30 | TGTGCCTGGGGGTGGGGGGGGGCTACCTACGAGCAGTACTTC | CAWGWGGATYEQYF
- | TRBJ1-6 | TRBD1 | TRBV28 | TGTGCCAGCAGTTTAGGACAGGGGGCTAATTCACCCCTCCACTTT | CASSLGQGANSPLHF
- | TRBJ1-6 | - | TRBV6-5 | TGTGCCAGCAGTTATTGGGACAACGCTAATTCACCCCTCCACTTT | CASSYWDNANSPLHF
- | TRBJ1-4 | - | TRBV27 | TGTGCCAGCACCCTTAAAGGGGGATTCGATGAAAAACTGTTTTTT | CASTLKGGFDEKLFF